Listed below are T cell receptor beta chains from one sample, sequenced in a study of naive and memory T cell subsets. Via MiXCR, TCRdb re-called the UMI-ligation and nested PCR reads, giving one row per CDR3 protein. The data contain tens of thousands of distinct CDR3 sequences, roughly 13% of them seen just once; the ten biggest clones take up 0.75% to 1%. Sequencing input: central memory CD4+ T cells from blood. Source of these receptors: a human donor in good health. CDR3s include the opening cysteine and the closing phenylalanine or tryptophan. A D gene is named only where the DNA matches it firmly. Where a row states a size, it is once, few, many or the class of an expanded clone; other rows omit it.

clone size: -; D gene: TRBD2; J gene: TRBJ2-3; V gene: TRBV2; CDR3 protein: CASRKTSGRPDTQYF; CDR3 DNA: TGTGCCAGCAGGAAGACTAGCGGGAGGCCAGATACGCAGTATTTT
clone size: many; D gene: -; J gene: TRBJ2-2; V gene: TRBV2; CDR3 protein: CASRARYTGELFF; CDR3 DNA: TGTGCCAGCAGGGCGAGATACACCGGGGAGCTGTTTTTT
clone size: few; D gene: -; J gene: TRBJ1-1; V gene: TRBV5-5; CDR3 protein: CASSPGVLNTEAFF; CDR3 DNA: TGTGCCAGCAGCCCGGGGGTTCTGAACACTGAAGCTTTCTTT
clone size: many; D gene: -; J gene: TRBJ1-4; V gene: TRBV20-1; CDR3 protein: CSARLVEKLFF; CDR3 DNA: TGCAGTGCTAGACTTGTGGAAAAACTGTTTTTT
clone size: many; D gene: -; J gene: TRBJ2-3; V gene: TRBV7-2; CDR3 protein: CASSPGGQHTDTQYF; CDR3 DNA: TGTGCCAGCAGCCCTGGCGGGCAACACACAGATACGCAGTATTTT
clone size: many; D gene: -; J gene: TRBJ1-2; V gene: TRBV3-1; CDR3 protein: CASSQADSGYTF; CDR3 DNA: TGTGCCAGCAGCCAAGCGGACAGCGGCTACACCTTC
clone size: few; D gene: TRBD1; J gene: TRBJ1-2; V gene: TRBV20-1; CDR3 protein: CSARDRTGGDGYTF; CDR3 DNA: TGCAGTGCTAGAGATCGTACAGGGGGCGATGGCTACACCTTC
clone size: -; D gene: -; J gene: TRBJ1-5; V gene: TRBV20-1; CDR3 protein: CSASDPTGPGGNQPQHF; CDR3 DNA: TGCAGTGCTAGTGACCCTACAGGGCCGGGGGGCAATCAGCCCCAGCATTTT
clone size: -; D gene: -; J gene: TRBJ2-1; V gene: TRBV25-1; CDR3 protein: CASSGGPRSYNEQFF; CDR3 DNA: TGTGCCAGCAGTGGAGGACCGCGCTCCTACAATGAGCAGTTCTTC
clone size: -; D gene: -; J gene: TRBJ2-1; V gene: TRBV20-1; CDR3 protein: CSASDDEQFF; CDR3 DNA: TGCAGTGCTTCGGACGATGAGCAGTTCTTC
clone size: few; D gene: -; J gene: TRBJ2-7; V gene: TRBV28; CDR3 protein: CASRYGSYEQYF; CDR3 DNA: TGTGCCAGTAGGTACGGATCCTACGAGCAGTACTTC
clone size: many; D gene: -; J gene: TRBJ2-7; V gene: TRBV5-1; CDR3 protein: CASSDGQFIREQYF; CDR3 DNA: TGCGCCAGCAGCGACGGACAGTTCATACGGGAGCAGTACTTC
clone size: -; D gene: TRBD1; J gene: TRBJ2-3; V gene: TRBV6-6; CDR3 protein: CASSPGQGSPDTQYF; CDR3 DNA: TGTGCCAGCAGCCCGGGACAGGGGAGCCCAGATACGCAGTATTTT
clone size: few; D gene: -; J gene: TRBJ2-3; V gene: TRBV25-1; CDR3 protein: CASSAQTTQYF; CDR3 DNA: TGTGCCAGCAGTGCCCAGACTACGCAGTATTTT
clone size: -; D gene: TRBD1; J gene: TRBJ1-2; V gene: TRBV20-1; CDR3 protein: CSAQTGSDGYTF; CDR3 DNA: TGCAGTGCCCAGACAGGGAGCGATGGCTACACCTTC
clone size: -; D gene: -; J gene: TRBJ2-2; V gene: TRBV19; CDR3 protein: CASLGNTGELFF; CDR3 DNA: TGTGCCAGTCTCGGGAACACCGGGGAGCTGTTTTTT
clone size: few; D gene: TRBD2; J gene: TRBJ2-5; V gene: TRBV29-1; CDR3 protein: CSVRAGRETQYF; CDR3 DNA: TGCAGCGTCAGAGCGGGAAGAGAGACCCAGTACTTC
clone size: many; D gene: -; J gene: TRBJ2-6; V gene: TRBV4-3; CDR3 protein: CASSQEPPGPGNVLTF; CDR3 DNA: TGCGCCAGCAGCCAAGAACCGCCTGGGCCGGGTAACGTCCTGACTTTC
clone size: few; D gene: TRBD1; J gene: TRBJ1-1; V gene: TRBV7-2; CDR3 protein: CASSKTGTGGTEAFF; CDR3 DNA: TGTGCCAGCAGCAAAACAGGGACAGGGGGGACTGAAGCTTTCTTT
clone size: -; D gene: -; J gene: TRBJ1-2; V gene: TRBV10-3; CDR3 protein: CAISLDSGLGYTF; CDR3 DNA: TGTGCCATCAGCCTTGACAGCGGCTTGGGCTACACCTTC
clone size: -; D gene: TRBD2; J gene: TRBJ2-1; V gene: TRBV5-1; CDR3 protein: CASSLGAGGPTYNEQFF; CDR3 DNA: TGCGCCAGCAGCTTGGGAGCGGGGGGGCCAACCTACAATGAGCAGTTCTTC
clone size: many; D gene: -; J gene: TRBJ2-3; V gene: TRBV6-5; CDR3 protein: CASSPRRMDTQYF; CDR3 DNA: TGTGCCAGCAGCCCCAGGAGAATGGATACGCAGTATTTT
clone size: -; D gene: -; J gene: TRBJ2-2; V gene: TRBV5-1; CDR3 protein: CASSLRLTTGELFF; CDR3 DNA: TGCGCCAGCAGCTTGCGTTTGACGACCGGGGAGCTGTTTTTT
clone size: many; D gene: -; J gene: TRBJ2-3; V gene: TRBV15; CDR3 protein: CATSTRSEGSTDTQYF; CDR3 DNA: TGTGCCACCAGCACTAGATCGGAGGGGAGCACAGATACGCAGTATTTT
clone size: -; D gene: -; J gene: TRBJ2-1; V gene: TRBV10-3; CDR3 protein: CAISGGDVTGAYNEQFF; CDR3 DNA: TGTGCCATCAGTGGCGGGGACGTTACCGGGGCCTACAATGAGCAGTTCTTC
clone size: -; D gene: -; J gene: TRBJ2-3; V gene: TRBV11-2; CDR3 protein: CASSTGYDTQYF; CDR3 DNA: TGTGCCAGCAGCACGGGGTATGATACGCAGTATTTT
clone size: many; D gene: -; J gene: TRBJ1-2; V gene: TRBV7-8; CDR3 protein: CASSLARVPVYGYTF; CDR3 DNA: TGTGCCAGCAGCTTAGCAAGGGTCCCCGTCTATGGCTACACCTTC
clone size: many; D gene: -; J gene: TRBJ2-3; V gene: TRBV20-1; CDR3 protein: CSARDLGLHTDTQYF; CDR3 DNA: TGCAGTGCTAGAGATTTGGGACTCCACACAGATACGCAGTATTTT
clone size: few; D gene: -; J gene: TRBJ2-5; V gene: TRBV7-6; CDR3 protein: CASSLSGETQYF; CDR3 DNA: TGTGCCAGCAGCTTATCGGGGGAGACCCAGTACTTC
clone size: -; D gene: -; J gene: TRBJ1-1; V gene: TRBV6-2/TRBV6-3; CDR3 protein: CASSQPYTEAFF; CDR3 DNA: TGTGCCAGCAGCCAGCCGTATACTGAAGCTTTCTTT
clone size: few; D gene: -; J gene: TRBJ2-1; V gene: TRBV20-1; CDR3 protein: CSFYIVPQGEEQFF; CDR3 DNA: TGCAGCTTCTATATTGTCCCACAGGGTGAAGAGCAGTTCTTC
clone size: many; D gene: TRBD1; J gene: TRBJ2-1; V gene: TRBV5-1; CDR3 protein: CASSFGDRAHYNEQFF; CDR3 DNA: TGCGCCAGCAGCTTCGGGGACAGAGCGCATTACAATGAGCAGTTCTTC
clone size: few; D gene: -; J gene: TRBJ2-1; V gene: TRBV9; CDR3 protein: CASSVGPGAWEQFF; CDR3 DNA: TGTGCCAGCAGCGTAGGGCCAGGGGCATGGGAGCAGTTCTTC
clone size: few; D gene: TRBD1; J gene: TRBJ1-1; V gene: TRBV20-1; CDR3 protein: CSADRGAEAFF; CDR3 DNA: TGCAGTGCGGACAGGGGCGCTGAAGCTTTCTTT
clone size: many; D gene: -; J gene: TRBJ2-1; V gene: TRBV4-3; CDR3 protein: CASSPESWGEQFF; CDR3 DNA: TGCGCCAGCAGCCCGGAGAGCTGGGGTGAGCAGTTCTTC
clone size: -; D gene: -; J gene: TRBJ2-5; V gene: TRBV20-1; CDR3 protein: CSARDRLVTETQYF; CDR3 DNA: TGCAGTGCTAGAGATCGACTAGTGACGGAGACCCAGTACTTC
clone size: -; D gene: -; J gene: TRBJ2-3; V gene: TRBV20-1; CDR3 protein: CSAKGVTDTQYF; CDR3 DNA: TGCAGTGCTAAGGGAGTTACAGATACGCAGTATTTT
clone size: once; D gene: -; J gene: TRBJ1-2; V gene: TRBV14; CDR3 protein: CASSQGQNYGYTF; CDR3 DNA: TGTGCCAGCAGCCAGGGCCAGAACTATGGCTACACCTTC
clone size: few; D gene: TRBD1; J gene: TRBJ1-4; V gene: TRBV7-2; CDR3 protein: CASRQNRGRLTNEKLFF; CDR3 DNA: TGTGCCAGCAGACAGAACAGGGGGCGCCTTACTAATGAAAAACTGTTTTTT
clone size: few; D gene: TRBD2; J gene: TRBJ2-7; V gene: TRBV28; CDR3 protein: CASRLRLAGAYEQYF; CDR3 DNA: TGTGCCAGCAGGCTGAGACTAGCGGGAGCGTACGAGCAGTACTTC
clone size: many; D gene: TRBD1; J gene: TRBJ1-2; V gene: TRBV7-2; CDR3 protein: CASSQGPGQGWGYTF; CDR3 DNA: TGTGCCAGCAGCCAGGGTCCGGGACAGGGTTGGGGCTACACCTTC
clone size: -; D gene: -; J gene: TRBJ2-7; V gene: TRBV12-3/TRBV12-4; CDR3 protein: CASSIGGQREQYF; CDR3 DNA: TGTGCCAGCAGCATAGGGGGGCAGCGCGAGCAGTACTTC
clone size: many; D gene: TRBD1; J gene: TRBJ2-1; V gene: TRBV29-1; CDR3 protein: CSVKTGGHEQFF; CDR3 DNA: TGCAGCGTCAAAACAGGGGGCCATGAGCAGTTCTTC
clone size: -; D gene: TRBD1; J gene: TRBJ2-6; V gene: TRBV5-1; CDR3 protein: CASSPTGTGANVLTF; CDR3 DNA: TGCGCCAGCAGCCCGACAGGGACTGGGGCCAACGTCCTGACTTTC
clone size: -; D gene: TRBD2; J gene: TRBJ2-7; V gene: TRBV29-1; CDR3 protein: CSVSSGSWYEQYF; CDR3 DNA: TGCAGCGTCTCTAGCGGGAGTTGGTACGAGCAGTACTTC
clone size: once; D gene: TRBD1; J gene: TRBJ1-5; V gene: TRBV6-5; CDR3 protein: CASRRQGDSNQPQHF; CDR3 DNA: TGTGCCAGCAGGAGACAGGGTGATAGCAATCAGCCCCAGCATTTT
clone size: many; D gene: TRBD1; J gene: TRBJ2-7; V gene: TRBV3-1; CDR3 protein: CASKGQGTYEQYF; CDR3 DNA: TGTGCCAGCAAAGGACAGGGAACCTACGAGCAGTACTTC
clone size: -; D gene: -; J gene: TRBJ2-2; V gene: TRBV12-3/TRBV12-4; CDR3 protein: CASGARPTDGELFF; CDR3 DNA: TGTGCCAGCGGTGCCAGGCCGACGGACGGGGAGCTGTTTTTT
clone size: few; D gene: TRBD2; J gene: TRBJ2-7; V gene: TRBV20-1; CDR3 protein: CSASPLSGKANEQYF; CDR3 DNA: TGCAGTGCTAGCCCTCTTAGCGGGAAGGCCAACGAGCAGTACTTC
clone size: many; D gene: -; J gene: TRBJ2-5; V gene: TRBV29-1; CDR3 protein: CSVDRKQETQYF; CDR3 DNA: TGCAGCGTCGACAGGAAACAAGAGACCCAGTACTTC
clone size: few; D gene: -; J gene: TRBJ1-6; V gene: TRBV20-1; CDR3 protein: CSATRPQGFGSPLHF; CDR3 DNA: TGCAGTGCTACTCGGCCGCAGGGTTTCGGTTCACCCCTCCACTTT